This T cell receptor beta chain was captured by sequencing in a study of response to subunit inactivated influenza vaccine. Findings of the study overall: Authors suggested that a seasonal influenza vaccination recruits few new T cells each time.

TCRdb re-called the RT-PCR reads through MiXCR, storing one row per CDR3 protein. The sample records more than 450,000 distinct CDR3 sequences, around 11% being singletons. About this clonotype itself: Its target is unknown.

Germline V gives CDR1 LGHDT, CDR2 YNNKEL (reference sequence). Trimming at V came to 1 base and at J to 7 bases, leaving 5 bases not matched to a gene. CDR3 length: 16 amino acids. This same sample was also part of a study on T cells expressing NK-cell markers. From that paper: As the method of synthesis, 5'RACE template switching with UMIs yielded TCR beta cDNA. Sorted CD3+CD56+NKG2C+, CD3+CD56+NKG2C- and CD3+CD56-NKG2C+ T cells provided the TCR beta repertoires. An anti-gamma-delta TCR antibody was added in several experiments. It restricted sorting to alpha-beta TCR-expressing T cells. Dominant NKG2C+ clonotype frequencies of about 1.0-8% of CD8+ T cells were measured in over five donors.

This specimen consisted of PBMCs from blood, obtained on the day of vaccination. The chain couples TRBV3-1 to TRBJ2-3; 13 positions agree with TRBD2. This TCR was sampled from a man in his fifties or sixties who received an inactivated influenza vaccine. The CDR3 coding sequence is TGTGCCAGCAGCCAAGTCCGGACTAGCGGGAGTTATACGCAGTATTTT. Amino acid sequence: CASSQVRTSGSYTQYF.